Each of the 29 T cell receptor beta chains below was sequenced from the same sample in a study of blood T cell repertoires in COVID-19. Clones were read by immunoSEQ multiplex PCR, and TCRdb kept only the in-frame ones, dropping some. Counted here are 200,000 to 250,000 clones, roughly four fifths occurring once; the ten biggest clones make up approximately 8%. Specimen: peripheral blood. The origin of the receptors is a woman over 75 with COVID-19, enrolled during active disease.

The gene calls are TRBV5-1 and TRBJ1-6; D remains unclear. The V end lost 4 bases, the J end lost 7 bases, and 9 bases lay between the germline ends. The germline V gene has CDR1 SGHRS and CDR2 YFSETQ. CDR3 length: 13 residues. CDR3 sequence reads: CASSPSGNSPLHF. CDR3 coding DNA: TGCGCCAGCAGCCCTTCGGGAAATTCACCCCTCCACTTT.

The chain carries TRBV7-9 and TRBJ1-6; no definite D call. The CDR3 has 11 amino acids. Germline V gene lookup returns CDR1 SEHNR and CDR2 FQNEAQ (reference sequence). V gave up 5 bases and J gave up 9 bases, with 5 bases separating them. The CDR3 DNA is TGTGCCAGCAGCGCGATTTCACCCCTCCACTTT. Amino acid sequence: CASSAISPLHF.

The V call is TRBV10-3, the J call TRBJ2-3; D is unclear. The CDR3 contains 12 residues. Germline values: CDR1 ENHRY, CDR2 SYGVKD. The V and J ends lost 0 bases and 6 bases respectively, with 4 bases between them. CDR3 residues: CAISESGDTQYF. CDR3 DNA: TGTGCCATCAGTGAGTCCGGGGATACGCAGTATTTT.

The V and J genes are TRBV19 and TRBJ2-1; D uncertain. From germline, CDR1 is LNHDA and CDR2 SQIVND (reference sequence). The CDR3 has 15 residues. The ends were cut back, 1 base at V and 0 bases at J, with 7 bases in the middle. The CDR3 DNA reads TGTGCCAGTAGTATAGCCGGTAGCTCCTACAATGAGCAGTTCTTC. It codes for CASSIAGSSYNEQFF. The variable domain in full, with the rest retrieved from reference TRBV19 and TRBJ2-1, is DGGITQSPKYLFRKEGQNVTLSCEQNLNHDAMYWYRQDPGQGLRLIYYSQIVNDFQKGDIAEGYSVSREKKESFPLTVTSAQKNPTAFYLCASSIAGSSYNEQFFGPGTRLTVL.

The chain couples TRBV12-1 to TRBJ1-5; TRBD1, the table's D call, lacks a check against the DNA. TRBV12-1 corresponds to a pseudogene. This CDR3 comprises 17 residues. The CDR3 DNA sequence: TGTGCCAGCAGCCCCGGGGCGGGGACAGAAAGCAATCAGCCCCAGCATTTT. It translates to CASSPGAGTESNQPQHF.

The chain employs TRBV7-6 and TRBJ2-1, with 11 bases lining up with TRBD2. Germline V gene sequence: CDR1 SGHVS, CDR2 FNYEAQ. V trimming: 4 bases; J trimming: 9 bases; junction bases outside the gene matches: 8. The CDR3 runs 15 residues. The CDR3 nucleotides read TGTGCCAGCAGCTCTCTTAGCGGGGGGGCCAGTGAGCAGTTCTTC. Encoded protein: CASSSLSGGASEQFF.

This chain links TRBV9 with TRBJ1-1, with unresolved D. Germline V lookup: CDR1 SGDLS, CDR2 YYNGEE. The CDR3 runs to 13 residues. The ends were cut back, 1 base at V and 8 bases at J, with 12 bases in the middle. The CDR3 DNA reads TGTGCCAGCAGCGTATATTCAGAATCCGAAGCTTTCTTT. It codes for CASSVYSESEAFF.

The chain recombines TRBV5-1 with TRBJ2-3; D is uncertain. The CDR3 is made up of 15 amino acids. V lost 4 bases and J lost 1, with 13 bases in between. Germline V gene lookup returns CDR1 SGHRS and CDR2 YFSETQ. The CDR3 DNA follows: TGCGCCAGCAGCCAAACAGACCTCCGCACAGATACGCAGTATTTT. Translation: CASSQTDLRTDTQYF.

This chain joins TRBV7-9 and TRBJ1-1, with D perhaps TRBD1 (6 bases). CDR3 size: 15 residues. Germline V gene lookup returns CDR1 SEHNR and CDR2 FQNEAQ (reference sequence). V dropped 2 bases and J dropped 6 bases, with 16 bases sitting between them. As DNA, the CDR3 is TGTGCCAGCAGCTTATACCGGGACATAGAACCTGAAGCTTTCTTT. Its translation is CASSLYRDIEPEAFF.

This clone came up once. The chain couples TRBV15 to TRBJ2-7, with D tentatively TRBD2 (6 bases). CDR3 length: 15 amino acids. V was shortened by 1 base and J by 4 bases, with 14 bases between the two germline ends. CDR1 is LNHNV, CDR2 YYDKDF, per germline (reference sequence). The CDR3 DNA is TGTGCCACCAGCAGAGGTGGAGGGACCTCATACGAGCAGTACTTC. Translating it yields CATSRGGGTSYEQYF.

J is TRBJ2-1 and V is TRBV6-5; 9 bases are a match to TRBD2. This CDR3 is built from 15 residues. The germline V gene has CDR1 MNHEY and CDR2 SVGAGI. The J segment lost 6 bases and the V segment lost 2 bases, leaving 5 bases of the junction unmatched. The chain's CDR3 is CASSYKAGGVNEQFF. DNA of the CDR3: TGTGCCAGCAGTTACAAAGCGGGGGGTGTCAATGAGCAGTTCTTC.

The chain couples TRBV7-9 to TRBJ2-7; D gene uncertain. The CDR3 runs 14 residues. CDR1 is SEHNR, CDR2 FQNEAQ, per germline (reference sequence). The V end was cut by 5 bases, the J end by 2 bases, with 13 bases between. The CDR3 coding sequence is TGTGCCAGCAGCCGCGTCAGGCAACCCTACGAGCAGTACTTC. This gives the protein CASSRVRQPYEQYF.

This sequence joins TRBV6-6 and TRBJ1-1; no clear D. The V gene lost 2 bases and the J gene lost 6 bases, with 10 bases spanning the gap. Germline CDR1 is MNHNY and CDR2 is SVGAGI (reference sequence). The length of the CDR3 is 13 residues. The CDR3 protein is CASSYGREAEAFF. Here the CDR3 DNA reads TGTGCCAGCAGTTACGGTAGGGAGGCTGAAGCTTTCTTT.

This clone appeared once. CDR3 protein: CASSADSLNTEAFF. The CDR3 DNA sequence: TGTGCCAGCAGCGCGGACAGCCTCAACACTGAAGCTTTCTTT. V gene TRBV9 combines with J gene TRBJ1-1, with D possibly being TRBD1 (6 bases). CDR3 length equals 14 residues. CDR1 and CDR2 (germline): SGDLS, YYNGEE. The V gene lost 3 bases and the J gene lost 2 bases, with 11 bases spanning the gap.

The chain couples TRBV5-1 to TRBJ2-5, with D unresolved. The CDR3 covers 14 residues. Germline V CDR1 and CDR2: SGHRS, YFSETQ. The V end was cut by 1 base, the J end by 1 base, with 8 bases between. This CDR3 reads CASSLSTSQETQYF. For the CDR3, the DNA is TGCGCCAGCAGCTTGTCCACATCCCAAGAGACCCAGTACTTC.

This chain connects TRBV3-1 (or the pseudogene TRBV3-2) to TRBJ2-5; D might be TRBD2 (6 bases). With 1 base removed from V and 5 bases from J, the gap between germline ends came to 11 bases. The CDR3 spans 14 residues. Germline assignment: CDR1 LGHDT and CDR2 YNNKEL (reference sequence). The CDR3 coding sequence is TGTGCCAGCAGCCAAGCGGGGGTCAAGGAGACCCAGTACTTC. It is translated as CASSQAGVKETQYF.

The chain carries TRBV6-5 and TRBJ2-1; TRBD2 aligns across 10 bases. The CDR3 runs to 14 residues. Germline V gene lookup returns CDR1 MNHEY and CDR2 SVGAGI. With V trimmed by 8 bases and J by 3 bases, 4 bases remained unmatched. CDR3 DNA: TGTGCCAGCGGACTAGCGGACAGCTACAATGAGCAGTTCTTC. It codes for CASGLADSYNEQFF.

The chain carries TRBV3-1 (or the pseudogene TRBV3-2) and TRBJ1-6; a weak D match, TRBD1 (5 bases). The germline CDR1 and CDR2 sequences are LGHDT and YNNKEL (reference sequence). The CDR3 is 16 residues long. Trimming left V 6 bases short and J 5 bases short, with 17 bases between. The CDR3: CASRPTRQPNNSPLHF. The CDR3 DNA sequence: TGTGCCAGCAGACCCACTCGACAGCCTAATAATTCACCCCTCCACTTT.

This chain joins TRBV5-1 and TRBJ1-5; D unresolved. In germline, CDR1 is SGHRS, CDR2 YFSETQ. V gave up 0 bases and J gave up 5 bases, with 6 bases separating them. This CDR3 contains 13 residues. The CDR3 sequence is CASSLGEDQPQHF. The CDR3 DNA reads TGCGCCAGCAGCTTGGGAGAGGATCAGCCCCAGCATTTT. The entire variable domain, with the rest obtained from reference TRBV5-1 and TRBJ1-5, is as follows: KAGVTQTPRYLIKTRGQQVTLSCSPISGHRSVSWYQQTPGQGLQFLFEYFSETQRNKGNFPGRFSGRQFSNSRSEMNVSTLELGDSALYLCASSLGEDQPQHFGDGTRLSIL.

The DNA of the CDR3 is TGTGCCAGTAGTGTACAGGGGGCAGAAGATACGCAGTATTTT. Translating it yields CASSVQGAEDTQYF. This sequence joins TRBV19 and TRBJ2-3, with 9 bases that match TRBD1. Germline lookup yields CDR1 LNHDA and CDR2 SQIVND (reference sequence). The CDR3 contains 14 residues. With 5 bases clipped from V and 5 bases from J, the junction kept 5 bases outside the gene matches.

CDR3 bases: TGTGCCAGCAGTCCGGGGTTGGAGAGCACTGAAGCTTTCTTT. It specifies CASSPGLESTEAFF. This sequence joins TRBV27 and TRBJ1-1, with unresolved D. This CDR3 region has 14 residues. Germline loops: CDR1 MNHEY, CDR2 SMNVEV (reference sequence). The V end was cut by 5 bases, the J end by 4 bases, with 14 bases between.

The chain recombines TRBV9 with TRBJ1-6; D not certain. V lost 0 bases and J 5 bases, leaving 6 bases between the germline ends. The CDR3 contains 14 residues. The germline V gene has CDR1 SGDLS and CDR2 YYNGEE. The CDR3 nucleotides read TGTGCCAGCAGCGTAGTGGCCGATAATTCACCCCTCCACTTT. Amino acids: CASSVVADNSPLHF. Combining the CDR3 with reference TRBV9 and TRBJ1-6 gives the whole variable domain DSGVTQTPKHLITATGQRVTLRCSPRSGDLSVYWYQQSLDQGLQFLIQYYNGEERAKGNILERFSAQQFPDLHSELNLSSLELGDSALYFCASSVVADNSPLHFGNGTRLTVT.

The chain has TRBV29-1 and TRBJ2-2; TRBD2 is a possible D gene (6 bases). The CDR3 runs to 12 residues. V was trimmed by 5 bases and J by 10 bases, leaving 14 bases between them. Looked up from germline, CDR1 is SQVTM and CDR2 is ANQGSEA. The CDR3 coding sequence is TGCAGCGTTTTGAAACGGGAGAAGGAGCTGTTTTTT. Amino acid sequence: CSVLKREKELFF.

The rearrangement joins TRBV6-5 to TRBJ1-1; TRBD1 matches at 11 bases. Losses at the gene ends were 5 bases for V and 1 base for J; bases not matched to a gene: 3. This CDR3 has 15 residues. Germline V gene sequence: CDR1 MNHEY, CDR2 SVGAGI. The DNA of the CDR3 is TGTGCCAGCAGTCCCGGGACAGGGGGGAACACTGAAGCTTTCTTT. Amino acid sequence: CASSPGTGGNTEAFF.

This clone was recorded a few times. The rearrangement links TRBV6-5 to TRBJ2-7; a weak D match, TRBD2 (6 bases). Trimming left V 0 bases short and J 2 bases short, with 11 bases between. Germline assignment: CDR1 MNHEY and CDR2 SVGAGI. The CDR3 is 15 residues long. This chain's CDR3 is CASSYSGSGAYEQYF. CDR3 DNA sequence: TGTGCCAGCAGTTACTCCGGGTCGGGGGCCTACGAGCAGTACTTC.

The chain couples TRBV4-2 to TRBJ1-5; D possibly corresponds to TRBD1 (6 bases). V was pared by 0 bases and J by 6 bases, with 9 bases between. The CDR3 is made up of 14 amino acids. CDR1 and CDR2 (germline): LGHNA, YNFKEQ. CDR3 bases: TGTGCCAGCAGCCAAGAACAGGGTCCTCAGCCCCAGCATTTT. Its protein is CASSQEQGPQPQHF.

The chain combines TRBV3-1 (or the pseudogene TRBV3-2) with TRBJ2-2, with a possible D match to TRBD1 (6 bases). Trimming pared 4 bases from V and 5 bases from J, leaving 8 bases between. This CDR3 contains 13 residues. Germline CDR1 and CDR2: LGHDT and YNNKEL (reference sequence). The CDR3 spells CASSLQGTGELFF. DNA for the CDR3: TGTGCCAGCAGCCTACAGGGAACCGGGGAGCTGTTTTTT.

J is TRBJ1-1 and V is TRBV7-8; D may be TRBD1 (5 bases). From germline, CDR1 is SGHVS and CDR2 FQNEAQ. This CDR3 spans 16 amino acids. V gave up 3 bases and J gave up 1 base, with 15 bases separating them. CDR3 in amino acids: CASSFGARQKNTEAFF. The CDR3 nucleotides are TGTGCCAGCAGCTTCGGAGCTCGACAGAAGAACACTGAAGCTTTCTTT.

The V gene is TRBV28, the J gene TRBJ1-5, with 8 bases matching TRBD1. This CDR3 spans 15 amino acids. The V and J ends lost 6 bases and 3 bases, in that order; junction bases with no gene match: 7. CDR1 MDHEN and CDR2 SYDVKM come from the germline V gene. The CDR3 sequence is CASSHGQGNNQPQHF. CDR3 DNA: TGTGCCAGCAGCCATGGACAGGGAAACAATCAGCCCCAGCATTTT.